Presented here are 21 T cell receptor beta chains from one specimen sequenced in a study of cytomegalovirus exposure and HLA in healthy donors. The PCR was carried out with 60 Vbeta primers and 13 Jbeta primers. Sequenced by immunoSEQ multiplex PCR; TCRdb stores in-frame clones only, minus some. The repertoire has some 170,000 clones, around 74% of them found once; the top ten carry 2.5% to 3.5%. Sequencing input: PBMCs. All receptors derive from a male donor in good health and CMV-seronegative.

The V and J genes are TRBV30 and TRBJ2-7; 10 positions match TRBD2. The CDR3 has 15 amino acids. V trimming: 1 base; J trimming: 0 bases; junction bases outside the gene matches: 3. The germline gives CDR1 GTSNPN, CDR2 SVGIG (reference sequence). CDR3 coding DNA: TGTGCCTGGAGTGAGGCTAGCGGGGGCTCCTACGAGCAGTACTTC. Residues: CAWSEASGGSYEQYF.

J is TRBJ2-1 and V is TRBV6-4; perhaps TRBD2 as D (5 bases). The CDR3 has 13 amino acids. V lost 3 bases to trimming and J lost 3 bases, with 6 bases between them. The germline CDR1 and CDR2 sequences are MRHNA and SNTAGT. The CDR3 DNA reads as TGTGCCAGCAGTGAAGGGAGCTACAATGAGCAGTTCTTC. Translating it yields CASSEGSYNEQFF.

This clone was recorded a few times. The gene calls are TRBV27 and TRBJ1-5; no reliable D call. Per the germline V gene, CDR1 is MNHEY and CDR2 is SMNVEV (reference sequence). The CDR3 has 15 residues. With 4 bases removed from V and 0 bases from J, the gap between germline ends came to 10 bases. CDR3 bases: TGTGCCAGCAGTTGGATCGGGAATAGCAATCAGCCCCAGCATTTT. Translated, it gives CASSWIGNSNQPQHF.

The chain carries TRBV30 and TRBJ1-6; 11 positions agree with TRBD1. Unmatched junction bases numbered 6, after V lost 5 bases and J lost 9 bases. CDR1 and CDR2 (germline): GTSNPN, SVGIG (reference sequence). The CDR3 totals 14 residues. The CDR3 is CAWEGGTGGSPLHF. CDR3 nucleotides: TGTGCCTGGGAAGGAGGGACAGGGGGTTCACCCCTCCACTTT.

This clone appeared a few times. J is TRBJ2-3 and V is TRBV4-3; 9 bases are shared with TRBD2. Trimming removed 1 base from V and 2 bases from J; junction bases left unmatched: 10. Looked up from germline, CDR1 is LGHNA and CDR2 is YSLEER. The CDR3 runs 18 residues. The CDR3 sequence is CASSQVFLLAGNTDTQYF. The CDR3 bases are TGCGCCAGCAGCCAAGTCTTTTTGCTAGCGGGGAACACAGATACGCAGTATTTT.

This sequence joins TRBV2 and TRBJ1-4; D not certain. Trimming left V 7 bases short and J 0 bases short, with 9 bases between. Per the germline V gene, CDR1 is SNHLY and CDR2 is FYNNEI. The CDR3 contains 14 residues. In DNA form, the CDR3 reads TGTGCCAGCATGCGGGAAACAACTAATGAAAAACTGTTTTTT. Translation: CASMRETTNEKLFF.

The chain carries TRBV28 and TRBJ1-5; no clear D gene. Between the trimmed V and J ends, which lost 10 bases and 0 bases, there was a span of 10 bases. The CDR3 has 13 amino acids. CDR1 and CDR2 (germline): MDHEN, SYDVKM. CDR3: CAIALGSNQPQHF. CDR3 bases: TGTGCCATCGCCCTAGGTAGCAATCAGCCCCAGCATTTT. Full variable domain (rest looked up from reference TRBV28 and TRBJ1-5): DVKVTQSSRYLVKRTGEKVFLECVQDMDHENMFWYRQDPGLGLRLIYFSYDVKMKEKGDIPEGYSVSREKKERFSLILESASTNQTSMYLCAIALGSNQPQHFGDGTRLSIL.

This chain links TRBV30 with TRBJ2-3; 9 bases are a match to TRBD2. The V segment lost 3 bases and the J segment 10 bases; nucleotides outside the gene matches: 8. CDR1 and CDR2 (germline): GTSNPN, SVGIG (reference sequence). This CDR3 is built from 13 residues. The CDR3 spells CAWRSLAGTAQYF. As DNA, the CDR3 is TGTGCCTGGAGGAGCCTAGCGGGAACTGCGCAGTATTTT.

CDR3 sequence reads: CAFIPGSRNTIYF. The DNA of the CDR3 is TGTGCCTTCATACCGGGTTCGAGAAACACCATATATTTT. This chain uses TRBV30 with TRBJ1-3; D gene uncertain. V was clipped by 7 bases and J by 5 bases, with 15 bases between them. Looked up from germline, CDR1 is GTSNPN and CDR2 is SVGIG (reference sequence). The CDR3 is made up of 13 amino acids.

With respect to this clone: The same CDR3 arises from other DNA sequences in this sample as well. CDR3 DNA sequence: TGTGCCAGCAGCCCGGGGACTAGCGGTTCAACAGAAGCCAACGTCCTGACTTTC. Its translation is CASSPGTSGSTEANVLTF. This rearrangement joins TRBV11-1 to TRBJ2-6, with 11 bases aligning to TRBD2. This CDR3 contains 18 residues. The V and J ends lost 5 bases and 7 bases, in that order; junction bases with no gene match: 13. Germline-derived CDR1 and CDR2 are SGHAT and FQDESV (reference sequence).

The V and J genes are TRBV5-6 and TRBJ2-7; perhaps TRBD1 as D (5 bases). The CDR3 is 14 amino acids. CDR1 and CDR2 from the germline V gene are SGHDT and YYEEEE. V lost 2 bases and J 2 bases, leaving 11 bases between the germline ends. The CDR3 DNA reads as TGTGCCAGCAGCTTCGGACACTTTGCCTACGAGCAGTACTTC. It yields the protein CASSFGHFAYEQYF.

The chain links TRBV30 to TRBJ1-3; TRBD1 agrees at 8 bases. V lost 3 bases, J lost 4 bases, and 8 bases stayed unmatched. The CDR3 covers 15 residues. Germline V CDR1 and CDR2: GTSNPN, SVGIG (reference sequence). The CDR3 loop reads CAWRAQGASGNTIYF. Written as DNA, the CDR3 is TGTGCCTGGAGGGCTCAGGGGGCGTCAGGAAACACCATATATTTT. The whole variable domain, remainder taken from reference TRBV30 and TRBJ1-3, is SQTIHQWPATLVQPVGSPLSLECTVEGTSNPNLYWYRQAAGRGLQLLFYSVGIGQISSEVPQNLSASRPQDRQFILSSKKLLLSDSGFYLCAWRAQGASGNTIYFGEGSWLTVV.

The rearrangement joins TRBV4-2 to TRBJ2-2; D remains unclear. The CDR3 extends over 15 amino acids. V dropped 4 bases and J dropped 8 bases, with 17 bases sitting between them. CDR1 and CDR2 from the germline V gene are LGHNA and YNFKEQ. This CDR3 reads CASSPKVGEPGELFF. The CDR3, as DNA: TGTGCCAGCAGCCCGAAAGTCGGAGAACCGGGGGAGCTGTTTTTT.

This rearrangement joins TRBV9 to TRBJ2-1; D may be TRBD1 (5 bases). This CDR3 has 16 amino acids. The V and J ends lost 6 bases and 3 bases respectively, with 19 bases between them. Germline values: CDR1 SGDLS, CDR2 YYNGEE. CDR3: CASTSSLGAIYNEQFF. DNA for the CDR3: TGTGCCAGCACCTCCTCCTTAGGGGCCATCTACAATGAGCAGTTCTTC. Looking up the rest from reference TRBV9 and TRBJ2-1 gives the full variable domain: DSGVTQTPKHLITATGQRVTLRCSPRSGDLSVYWYQQSLDQGLQFLIQYYNGEERAKGNILERFSAQQFPDLHSELNLSSLELGDSALYFCASTSSLGAIYNEQFFGPGTRLTVL.

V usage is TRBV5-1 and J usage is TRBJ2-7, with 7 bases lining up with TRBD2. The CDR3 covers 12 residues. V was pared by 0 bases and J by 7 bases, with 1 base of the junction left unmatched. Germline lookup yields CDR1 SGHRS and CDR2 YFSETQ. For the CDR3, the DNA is TGCGCCAGCAGCTTGGCCGGGGGGGAGCAGTACTTC. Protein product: CASSLAGGEQYF.

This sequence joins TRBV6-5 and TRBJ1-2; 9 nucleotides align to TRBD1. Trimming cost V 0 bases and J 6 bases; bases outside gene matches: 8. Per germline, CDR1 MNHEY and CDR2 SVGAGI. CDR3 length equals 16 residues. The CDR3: CASSYSGTGPGDGYTF. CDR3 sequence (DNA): TGTGCCAGCAGTTACTCGGGGACAGGGCCCGGGGATGGCTACACCTTC.

The CDR3 reads CASSSSGQGATEAFF. The CDR3, as DNA: TGCGCCAGCAGCTCTTCGGGACAGGGGGCTACTGAAGCTTTCTTT. This rearrangement joins TRBV4-1 to TRBJ1-1, with 12 bases that match TRBD1. Germline assignment: CDR1 MGHRA and CDR2 YSYEKL. V was clipped by 5 bases and J by 5 bases; unmatched bases: 6. CDR3 length equals 15 residues.

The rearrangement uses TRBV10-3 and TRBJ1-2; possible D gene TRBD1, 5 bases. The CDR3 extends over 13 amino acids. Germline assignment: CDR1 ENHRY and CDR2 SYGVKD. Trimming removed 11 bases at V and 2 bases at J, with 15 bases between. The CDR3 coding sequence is TGTGCCGTAGTACAGGAACCCAACTATGGCTACACCTTC. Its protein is CAVVQEPNYGYTF.

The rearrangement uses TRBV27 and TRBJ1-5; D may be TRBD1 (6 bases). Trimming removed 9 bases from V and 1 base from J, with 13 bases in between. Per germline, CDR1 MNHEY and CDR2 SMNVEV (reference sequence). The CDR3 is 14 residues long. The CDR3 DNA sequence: TGTGCCAGTCGACAGGTGGGCAGCAATCAGCCCCAGCATTTT. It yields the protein CASRQVGSNQPQHF.

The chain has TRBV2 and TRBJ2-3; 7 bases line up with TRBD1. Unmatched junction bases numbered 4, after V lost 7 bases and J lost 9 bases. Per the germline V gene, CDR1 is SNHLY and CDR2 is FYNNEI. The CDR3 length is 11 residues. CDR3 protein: CASNIQGTQYF. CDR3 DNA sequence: TGTGCCAGCAATATACAGGGGACGCAGTATTTT.

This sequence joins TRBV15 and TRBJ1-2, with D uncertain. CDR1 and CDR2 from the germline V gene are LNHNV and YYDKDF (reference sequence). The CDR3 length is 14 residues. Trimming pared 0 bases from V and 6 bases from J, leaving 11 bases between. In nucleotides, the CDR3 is TGTGCCACCAGCAGAGAAGGCAGGTTTGATGGCTACACCTTC. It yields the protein CATSREGRFDGYTF.